The sample holds a few counts of the clone carrying this T cell receptor (beta chain). This CDR3 contains 14 residues. Germline V gene sequence: CDR1 SGHTA, CDR2 FQGTGA. Trimming took 5 bases from V and 4 from J; bases not matched to a gene: 2. These data are taken from a study of T-cell memory formation after mild COVID-19. TCRdb independently ran MiXCR on the 5' RACE reads; one entry per CDR3 protein. The sample records approximately 250,000 distinct CDR3 sequences, 15% to 20% being singletons. Input material: PBMCs or a T cell subset sorted from them (not recorded which). This TCR came from a man between 18 and 29 years old who had mild COVID-19 (a few samples of this study predate the infection). Cell type and time point are not known. This chain joins TRBV7-3 and TRBJ2-1, with TRBD2 matching over 10 bases. The DNA of the CDR3 is TGTGCCAGCAGCAAACTAGCGGGGTACAATGAGCAGTTCTTC. This codes for CASSKLAGYNEQFF. The whole variable domain, remainder taken from reference TRBV7-3 and TRBJ2-1, is GAGVSQTPSNKVTEKGKYVELRCDPISGHTALYWYRQSLGQGPEFLIYFQGTGAADDSGLPNDRFFAVRPEGSVSTLKIQRTERGDSAVYLCASSKLAGYNEQFFGPGTRLTVL.